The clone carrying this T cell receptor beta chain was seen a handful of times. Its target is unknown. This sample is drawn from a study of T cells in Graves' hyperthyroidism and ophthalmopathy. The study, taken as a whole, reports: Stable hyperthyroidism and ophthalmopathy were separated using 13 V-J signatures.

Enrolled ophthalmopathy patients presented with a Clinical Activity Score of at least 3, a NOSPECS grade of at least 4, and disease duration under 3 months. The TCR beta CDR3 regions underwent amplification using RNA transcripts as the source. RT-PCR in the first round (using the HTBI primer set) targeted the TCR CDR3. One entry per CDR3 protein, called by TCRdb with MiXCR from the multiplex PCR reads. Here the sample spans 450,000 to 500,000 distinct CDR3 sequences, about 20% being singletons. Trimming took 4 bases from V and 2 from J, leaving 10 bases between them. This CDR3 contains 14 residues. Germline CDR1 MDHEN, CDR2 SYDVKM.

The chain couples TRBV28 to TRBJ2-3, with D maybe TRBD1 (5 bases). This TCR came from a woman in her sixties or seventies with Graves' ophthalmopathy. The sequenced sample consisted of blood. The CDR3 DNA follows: TGTGCCAGCAGTTGGGGCAGGATCACAGATACGCAGTATTTT. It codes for CASSWGRITDTQYF.